A single sample gave rise to the 4 T cell receptor beta chains below, sequenced in a study of control samples from healthy donors and cancer patients. Sequenced by immunoSEQ multiplex PCR; TCRdb stores in-frame clones only, minus some. Of 100,000 to 150,000 clones in the sample, 92% were seen once. The sequencing input was blood. These receptors all come from a woman aged 45-65 years in good health.

J is TRBJ2-3 and V is TRBV5-1, with 9 bases lining up with TRBD1. The V and J ends lost 6 bases and 5 bases, in that order; junction bases with no gene match: 10. Germline lookup yields CDR1 SGHRS and CDR2 YFSETQ. This CDR3 is built from 15 residues. CDR3 region: CASNGGTGGLDTQYF. The CDR3 DNA sequence: TGCGCCAGCAACGGAGGAACAGGGGGCTTAGATACGCAGTATTTT. Variable domain in full (rest from reference TRBV5-1 and TRBJ2-3): KAGVTQTPRYLIKTRGQQVTLSCSPISGHRSVSWYQQTPGQGLQFLFEYFSETQRNKGNFPGRFSGRQFSNSRSEMNVSTLELGDSALYLCASNGGTGGLDTQYFGPGTRLTVL.

The chain joins TRBV12-5 to TRBJ2-2; D remains ambiguous. CDR3 size: 14 residues. Germline CDR1 and CDR2: LGHNT and FRNRAP. V gave up 0 bases and J gave up 7 bases, with 9 bases separating them. CDR3 DNA: TGTGCTAGTGGTTTGGTCTCGAATGGCGGGGAGCTGTTTTTT. Translation: CASGLVSNGGELFF.

The rearrangement links TRBV12-1 to TRBJ2-3. TRBV12-1 has pseudogene status. The CDR3 has 10 amino acids. The CDR3 region is CASSPLSLVF. The DNA of the CDR3 is TGTGCCAGCAGCCCGCTGTCTCTCGTTTTT.

This chain uses TRBV6-1 with TRBJ1-6, with D perhaps matching TRBD1 (6 bases). CDR1 is MNHNS and CDR2 is SASEGT in the germline V gene. The CDR3 has 13 residues. V lost 0 bases and J 15 bases, leaving 12 bases between the germline ends. The CDR3 bases are TGTGCCAGCAGTGAAGCCCGGGGAGGGGGCCTCCACTTT. Translated, it gives CASSEARGGGLHF.